One and the same sample provided the 25 T cell receptor beta chains below, sequenced in a study of tumor-infiltrating lymphocytes in primary liver carcinoma. The source of the blood RNA was unsorted whole blood, and germline DNA was extracted as well. From 450 to 550 ng total RNA, TCR beta cDNA was generated with a primer in the constant region. Nested multiplex PCR, run for three rounds with slightly modified ARM-PCR, yielded TCR beta libraries. A C-beta reverse primer was combined with TRBV1-TRBV30 forward primers in the first two PCR rounds, and each round had roughly 11 cycles. TCRdb reprocessed the multiplex PCR reads with MiXCR, giving one entry per CDR3 protein. The sample includes hundreds of thousands of distinct CDR3 sequences, more than 55% of them seen just once. Source material: peripheral blood. Source of these receptors: a man in his forties with primary liver carcinoma and hepatitis B virus infection.

This clonotype came up once. An end of the junction does not agree with germline; a read error may underlie this. The gene calls are TRBV12-3 or TRBV12-4 and TRBJ1-5, with TRBD1 as a possible D gene (6 bases). The CDR3 runs 13 residues. In DNA form, the CDR3 reads TGTGCCAGCAGAAGACAGGTCAATCGGCCCCAGCATTTT. Amino acid sequence: CASRRQVNRPQHF.

This clonotype came up a few times. The gene calls are TRBV29-1 and TRBJ2-7, with 14 bases matching TRBD2. CDR3 length equals 16 residues. Germline V lookup: CDR1 SQVTM, CDR2 ANQGSEA. V was clipped by 7 bases and J by 6 bases; unmatched bases: 14. CDR3 nucleotides: TGCAGCGGGACGGTTCTGGGGACTAGCGGGAGTTCCGAGCAGTACTTC. The encoded protein is CSGTVLGTSGSSEQYF.

On this clonotype: A read error is likely, as this CDR3 ends without the conserved phenylalanine or tryptophan. The gene calls are TRBV5-1 and TRBJ1-1; TRBD1 might be the D (6 bases). The CDR3 spans 12 residues. From germline, CDR1 is SGHRS and CDR2 YFSETQ. The V end was cut by 3 bases, the J end by 8 bases, with 11 bases between. The CDR3 nucleotides are TGCGCCAGCAGCTCACAGGGCAACGAAGCTTTCTCT. It is translated as CASSSQGNEAFS.

Notes on this clonotype: It is likely a read error, because the conserved phenylalanine at the end of the CDR3 is missing. The chain employs TRBV6-5 and TRBJ2-1; D possibly corresponds to TRBD2 (6 bases). This CDR3 has 15 residues. Germline V gene data show CDR1 as MNHEY and CDR2 as SVGAGI. The CDR3 loop is CASSSRVAAYSEQFL. The CDR3 DNA follows: TGTGCCAGCAGTTCCCGGGTAGCGGCCTACAGTGAGCAGTTCTTA.

This clonotype was counted once. This could be a read error, since a much larger clone is one nucleotide away. The chain links TRBV4-3 to TRBJ2-2, with TRBD2 matching 8 bases. This CDR3 region has 15 residues. Trimming at V came to 4 bases and at J to 8 bases, leaving 9 bases not matched to a gene. Germline CDR1 LGHNA, CDR2 YSLEER. The DNA of the CDR3 is TGCGCCAGCAGCCTAGATCGGGGGGGAGGAGGGGAGCTGTTTTTT. Its translation is CASSLDRGGGGELFF.

This clonotype was observed a handful of times. The rearrangement links TRBV5-6 to TRBJ2-1; TRBD1 agrees at 9 bases. V trimming: 4 bases; J trimming: 1 base; junction bases outside the gene matches: 6. The CDR3 totals 16 residues. The germline CDR1 and CDR2 sequences are SGHDT and YYEEEE. Here the CDR3 reads CASSPTGTGSYNEQFF. DNA of the CDR3: TGTGCCAGCAGCCCCACCGGGACAGGGTCCTACAATGAGCAGTTCTTC.

With respect to this clonotype: Relative to the germline gene, one junction end is altered; a read error may explain this. The chain couples TRBV7-9 to TRBJ1-1, with 8 bases identical to TRBD1. CDR3 length equals 13 residues. Per the germline V gene, CDR1 is SEHNR and CDR2 is FQNEAQ (reference sequence). The CDR3: CASTYQGATEVFF. For the CDR3, the DNA is TGTGCCAGCACCTATCAGGGGGCGACTGAAGTTTTCTTT.

Worth noting for this clonotype: This may stem from a read error, because a much larger clone lies one nucleotide away. The rearrangement links TRBV29-1 to TRBJ2-1; D is unresolved. With 7 bases removed from V and 15 bases from J, the gap between germline ends came to 19 bases. The CDR3 is made up of 11 amino acids. Germline values: CDR1 SQVTM, CDR2 ANQGSEA. CDR3 sequence reads: CSGRVTGVVFF. The CDR3 bases are TGCAGCGGCCGTGTGACTGGAGTGGTGTTCTTC.

A note on this clonotype: This could be a read error, since a much larger clone is one nucleotide away. The rearrangement uses TRBV12-3 or TRBV12-4 and TRBJ2-3; 8 bases agree with TRBD1. CDR3 length equals 14 residues. The chain's CDR3 is CASTLTGGADTQYF. DNA for the CDR3: TGTGCCAGCACTTTAACAGGGGGTGCAGATACGCAGTATTTT.

As concerns this clonotype: Because it lacks the conserved phenylalanine or tryptophan at the end, this CDR3 is likely a read error. The limits of the CDR3 on the DNA are not certain, so only TCRdb's listed CDR3 is given. The V and J genes are TRBV11-1 and TRBJ1-6; the table's D call of TRBD1 was not tested on the DNA. The CDR3 contains 15 residues when both ends are counted. Germline assignment: CDR1 SGHAT and CDR2 FQDESV (reference sequence). The chain's CDR3 is CASSLRGDANSPPHV.

Regarding this clonotype: It may be a read error: a sequence one base away is much more abundant. No DNA is shown, since the ends of the CDR3 on it are uncertain; the CDR3 is the one TCRdb lists. The CDR3 sequence is CSVAAGTPNTETFF. The V and J genes are TRBV29-1 and TRBJ1-1; TRBD1, the D gene given by the table, was not confirmed from the DNA. The CDR3 adds up to 14 amino acids, both ends counted. Per the germline V gene, CDR1 is SQVTM and CDR2 is ANQGSEA.

A note on this clonotype: The junction departs from the called germline gene at one end, perhaps through a read error. The genes are TRBV5-1 and TRBJ2-2; 8 bases agree with TRBD2. Germline V gene data show CDR1 as SGHRS and CDR2 as YFSETQ. The CDR3 length is 16 residues. CDR3 nucleotide sequence: TGCGTCAGCAGCGAGGGGGGACTAGGTGGCACCGGGGAGCTGTTTTTT. Its translation: CVSSEGGLGGTGELFF.

With respect to this clonotype: The junction departs from the called germline gene at one end, perhaps through a read error. V usage is TRBV6-2 or TRBV6-3 and J usage is TRBJ2-6; 9 bases are a match to TRBD1. The CDR3 runs 18 residues. In germline, CDR1 is MNHEY, CDR2 SVGEGT. CDR3 sequence reads: CTSSYSRTGDSGANVLTF. The CDR3 DNA reads TGTACCAGCAGTTACTCGCGGACAGGGGACTCTGGGGCCAACGTCCTGACTTTC.

To note about this clonotype: This may come from a read error, since a much larger clone is one base off. This chain connects TRBV10-3 to TRBJ2-3; 7 bases are shared with TRBD1. This CDR3 is 15 amino acids long. Germline assignment: CDR1 ENHRY and CDR2 SYGVKD. V shed 3 bases and J 1 base; nucleotides not matched to a gene: 4. The CDR3 nucleotides read TGTGCCATCAGTGATACGGGGACAGGCACAGATACGCAGTATTTT. Protein product: CAISDTGTGTDTQYF.

This clonotype has a single count. The chain links TRBV7-2 to TRBJ2-3; the match to TRBD2 covers 14 bases. The CDR3 length is 16 residues. Per the germline V gene, CDR1 is SGHTA and CDR2 is FQGNSA. The ends lost 5 bases at V and 5 bases at J; junction bases unmatched: 6. The CDR3 DNA reads TGTGCCAGCAGCCGAGGACTAGCGGGAGGTATAGATACGCAGTATTTT. As protein: CASSRGLAGGIDTQYF.

The V gene is TRBV29-1, the J gene TRBJ2-5, with D perhaps matching TRBD1 (6 bases). The CDR3 has 14 amino acids. Germline CDR1 and CDR2: SQVTM and ANQGSEA. V was clipped by 5 bases and J by 10 bases, with 23 bases between them. CDR3 sequence: CSVNNRVCNQVQYF. Here the CDR3 DNA reads TGCAGCGTTAACAACAGGGTCTGCAACCAAGTCCAGTACTTC.

Ten or more counts support this clonotype. V gene TRBV6-6 combines with J gene TRBJ1-3; TRBD1 matches at 9 bases. The CDR3 totals 16 residues. In germline, CDR1 is MNHNY, CDR2 SVGAGI (reference sequence). V was clipped by 6 bases and J by 2 bases; unmatched bases: 8. Here the CDR3 DNA reads TGTGCCAGCAGCAGAACAACAGGGGGCACTGGAAACACCATATATTTT. Translation gives CASSRTTGGTGNTIYF.

This clonotype is medium-sized by share. CDR3 sequence (DNA): TGTGCCAGCAGCATGCGACTAGCGGGCGCATTAGCCGGGGAGCTGTTTTTT. This codes for CASSMRLAGALAGELFF. The V gene is TRBV11-2, the J gene TRBJ2-2, with 10 nucleotides matching TRBD2. Germline V lookup: CDR1 SGHAT, CDR2 FQNNGV. V was pared by 5 bases and J by 6 bases, with 12 bases of the junction left unmatched. The CDR3 totals 17 residues.

Turning to this clonotype: A much larger clone differs by one base, so this may be a read error. The V call is TRBV6-2 or TRBV6-3, the J call TRBJ2-4; 10 nucleotides agree with TRBD1. Losses at the gene ends were 4 bases for V and 9 bases for J; bases not matched to a gene: 12. CDR1 MNHEY and CDR2 SVGEGT come from the germline V gene. The CDR3 is made up of 16 amino acids. The CDR3 protein is CASSCPGTGDWSIQYF. The DNA for the CDR3 is TGTGCCAGCAGTTGCCCCGGGACAGGGGATTGGAGCATTCAGTACTTC.

Concerning this clonotype itself: A read error is possible here, since a much larger clone lies one base away. The chain combines TRBV6-1 with TRBJ1-1; no clear D. The CDR3 consists of 14 residues. From germline, CDR1 is MNHNS and CDR2 SASEGT. CDR3 amino acids: CASGVEFFNTGAFF. CDR3 nucleotide sequence: TGTGCCAGCGGGGTGGAGTTTTTCAACACTGGAGCTTTCTTT.

Details on this clonotype: Its ends do not fully match the called genes, so a read error is possible. The rearrangement uses TRBV29-1 and TRBJ1-1; no reliable D call. The CDR3 has 13 amino acids. The germline V gene encodes CDR1 SQVTM and CDR2 ANQGSEA. CDR3 sequence: CSTCWNMNTEAFF. For the CDR3, the DNA is TGCAGCACCTGCTGGAACATGAACACTGAAGCATTCTTT.

The chain links TRBV18 to TRBJ1-5; a weak D match, TRBD1 (5 bases). Germline CDR1 reads KGHSH; CDR2 reads LQKENI. The length of the CDR3 is 13 residues. V was pared by 4 bases and J by 8 bases, with 12 bases between. Here the CDR3 reads CASSRQGREPQHF. CDR3 DNA: TGTGCCAGCTCACGTCAGGGTAGGGAGCCCCAGCATTTT.

Concerning this clonotype itself: A much larger clone sits a single nucleotide away, making a read error possible. The chain employs TRBV5-6 and TRBJ2-6, with no clear D. The CDR3 spans 14 residues. Germline lookup yields CDR1 SGHDT and CDR2 YYEEEE. CDR3 coding DNA: TGTGCCAGCAGCTCAAGCTCTGGGGTCAACGTCCTGACTTTC. Translation gives CASSSSSGVNVLTF.

This clonotype came up a few times. A junction end diverges from the germline sequence, so it may reflect a read error. CDR3 sequence (DNA): TGTGCCAGCAGTTACTCGTCTGGAGACACCATATATTTT. It translates to CASSYSSGDTIYF. This sequence joins TRBV6-2 or TRBV6-3 and TRBJ1-3; D gene unclear. This CDR3 has 13 amino acids. The V gene's germline CDR1 is MNHEY and CDR2 SVGEGT.

As to this clonotype: Since a much larger clone is just one base distant, this may be a read error. This chain uses TRBV12-3 or TRBV12-4 with TRBJ2-2; perhaps D is TRBD1 or TRBD2 (5 bases each). The length of the CDR3 is 16 residues. The CDR3 DNA reads as TGTGTCAGCAGTTTATTGGGACGGAAGAACACCGGGGAGCTGTTTTTT. It translates to CVSSLLGRKNTGELFF.